This TCR beta chain was recovered during a study of cytomegalovirus exposure and HLA in healthy donors. General study findings and limits: V- and J-gene trimming in TCR beta was tied to a missense DCLRE1C variant by an analysis performed later. TCR beta chains numbering roughly 150 were designated cytomegalovirus-associated. It was in a later analysis that TCR association rates were seen to vary by HLA locus, highest for DRB1 and lowest for HLA-C.

PCR involved 60 Vbeta and 13 Jbeta primers. Original handling: Later, an analysis found roughly 80 million unique TCR beta chains, and some 10 million of these were shared. The repertoire was sequenced with immunoSEQ multiplex PCR; TCRdb's copy has only in-frame clones and lacks some. Clonal size and the V and J genes are those of that table, whereas D and trimming came from the DNA. This sample's table has 60,000 to 85,000 clones. In the case of this clone: Its antigen is currently unknown. Additional DNA sequences in this sample encode the identical CDR3.

This CDR3 is 14 amino acids long. Germline loops: CDR1 SEHNR, CDR2 FQNEAQ (reference sequence). The V segment lost 5 bases and the J segment 7 bases; nucleotides outside the gene matches: 2. Sequenced input: PBMCs. The chain has TRBV7-9 and TRBJ2-1; TRBD2 aligns across 13 bases. The TCR sequence derives from a man in his forties or fifties in good health and CMV-seropositive. DNA for the CDR3: TGTGCCAGCAGCCTGGGACTAGCGGGGAATGAGCAGTTCTTC. Protein: CASSLGLAGNEQFF.